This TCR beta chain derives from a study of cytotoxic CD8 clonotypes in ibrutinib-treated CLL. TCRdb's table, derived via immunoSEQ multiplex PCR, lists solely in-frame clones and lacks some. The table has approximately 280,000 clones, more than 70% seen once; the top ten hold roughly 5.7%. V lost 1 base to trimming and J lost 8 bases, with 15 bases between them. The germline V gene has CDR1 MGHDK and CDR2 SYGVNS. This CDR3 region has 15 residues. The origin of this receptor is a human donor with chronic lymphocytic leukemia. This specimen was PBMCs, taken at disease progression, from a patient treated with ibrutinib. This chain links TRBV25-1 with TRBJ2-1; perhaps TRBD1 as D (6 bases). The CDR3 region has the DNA TGTGCCAGCAGTGAATCAGGGGTGAAAGGGTATGAGCAGTTCTTC. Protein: CASSESGVKGYEQFF.